A selection of T cell receptor beta chains follows, all from one sample in a study of blood T cell repertoires in COVID-19. TCRdb's table, derived via immunoSEQ multiplex PCR, lists solely in-frame clones and lacks some. The data hold under 200,000 clones, with approximately 82% observed a single time. The sequenced sample consisted of PBMCs or T cells enriched from blood (not recorded which). The receptors come from a woman aged 60-75 years with acute COVID-19. CDR3s leave out the opening cysteine and the closing phenylalanine or tryptophan.

V	J	CDR3
TRBV29-1	TRBJ1-2	SVEGTAYGYT
TRBV5-1	TRBJ2-1	ASSAGDTYNEQF
TRBV11-2	TRBJ2-3	ASSLASGSTDTQY
TRBV10-3	TRBJ1-2	TTSGTGTNYGYT
TRBV29-1	TRBJ1-4	SALGDFPTNEKLF
TRBV7-8	TRBJ1-2	ASSIDRNYGYT
TRBV7-2	TRBJ1-2	ASSRQTGTTSNYGYT
TRBV6-5	TRBJ1-5	ASSSRDNQPQH
TRBV27	TRBJ1-2	ASSLSNTYGYT
TRBV4-3	TRBJ1-2	ASSQVDRDGGYT
TRBV12-3/TRBV12-4	TRBJ1-2	ASSRGQVYGYT
TRBV11-2	TRBJ2-5	ASSLSPRETQY
TRBV2	TRBJ1-2	ASSVRGEGYT